One sample yielded the 2 T cell receptor beta chains listed below, sequenced in a study of technical replicates of blood from several donors. Produced via immunoSEQ multiplex PCR; TCRdb's table is partial and in-frame only. The sample shows 60,000 to 75,000 clones, just under 90% of them seen only once. The source material was PBMCs. The receptors stem from a human donor in good health. Some clones in this sample may be carry-over from other donors' samples.

This sequence joins TRBV7-9 and TRBJ1-4; D is unresolved. The CDR3 spans 15 residues. Germline CDR1 SEHNR, CDR2 FQNEAQ (reference sequence). The V and J ends lost 1 base and 7 bases respectively, with 13 bases between them. CDR3 DNA sequence: TGTGCCAGCAGCTTAGACAGAAATAGTGGTGAAAAACTGTTTTTT. As protein: CASSLDRNSGEKLFF. The full variable domain, rest sourced from reference TRBV7-9 and TRBJ1-4, is DTGVSQNPRHKITKRGQNVTFRCDPISEHNRLYWYRQTLGQGPEFLTYFQNEAQLEKSRLLSDRFSAERPKGSFSTLEIQRTEQGDSAMYLCASSLDRNSGEKLFFGSGTQLSVL.

The chain combines TRBV5-6 with TRBJ2-5, with TRBD2 identical over 13 bases. The CDR3 sequence is 14 residues long. The germline CDR1 and CDR2 sequences are SGHDT and YYEEEE. Germline trimming cut 4 bases from V and 5 bases from J; bases unmatched to any gene: 2. This CDR3 is CASSQTSGGETQYF. Written as DNA, the CDR3 is TGTGCCAGCAGCCAGACTAGCGGGGGGGAGACCCAGTACTTC.